Each of the 16 T cell receptor beta chains below was sequenced from the same sample in a study of neurological immune-mediated disorders. TCRdb processed the 5' RACE reads anew with MiXCR; each CDR3 protein has one entry. Counted here are over 45,000 distinct CDR3 sequences, under 4.5% occurring once; the ten biggest clones make up 1.5% to 2%. The sequencing input was CD4+ T cells from blood. The receptors were sampled from a woman in her forties with multiple sclerosis.

Many counts were recorded for this clonotype. V and J are TRBV4-1 and TRBJ1-4; maybe TRBD1 (6 bases). Germline CDR1 is MGHRA and CDR2 is YSYEKL. Trimming removed 0 bases from V and 8 bases from J, with 16 bases in between. This CDR3 spans 16 amino acids. The CDR3, as DNA: TGCGCCAGCAGCCAAGATCCGGGGGCGCGGGGAGAAAAACTGTTTTTT. Its translation: CASSQDPGARGEKLFF.

This clonotype has at least ten counts. This chain joins TRBV6-6 and TRBJ1-5; D is unclear. The CDR3 extends over 15 amino acids. Per the germline V gene, CDR1 is MNHNY and CDR2 is SVGAGI (reference sequence). Trimming shortened V by 4 bases and J by 5 bases, and 15 bases separated the two germline ends. CDR3 sequence: CASSFEATQYQPQHF. In nucleotides, the CDR3 is TGTGCCAGCAGTTTTGAGGCTACCCAATATCAGCCCCAGCATTTT.

In this sample, this clonotype turned up many times. The rearrangement joins TRBV7-6 to TRBJ2-7; the D gene is possibly TRBD2 (5 bases). Germline lookup yields CDR1 SGHVS and CDR2 FNYEAQ. The V end lost 5 bases, the J end lost 6 bases, and 20 bases lay between the germline ends. The CDR3 runs 15 residues. Here the CDR3 DNA reads TGTGCCAGCAGCGCAGCGGTTATGGGGATAAGCGAGCAGTACTTC. Translated: CASSAAVMGISEQYF.

This clonotype appeared many times. CDR3 nucleotides: TGTGCCAGCAGCAGGGGACAGGTTTTGAACACTGAAGCTTTCTTT. Translated, it gives CASSRGQVLNTEAFF. The chain links TRBV5-5 to TRBJ1-1, with 8 bases aligning to TRBD1. Per the germline V gene, CDR1 is SGHKS and CDR2 is YYEKEE (reference sequence). CDR3 length: 15 amino acids. V was clipped by 4 bases and J by 0 bases; unmatched bases: 5.

The chain couples TRBV5-6 to TRBJ1-2; a weak D match, TRBD1 (5 bases). Germline CDR1 reads SGHDT; CDR2 reads YYEEEE. Between the trimmed V and J ends, which lost 4 bases and 8 bases, there was a span of 12 bases. CDR3 size: 12 residues. The CDR3 is CASSPTGDGYTF. The CDR3 DNA sequence: TGTGCCAGCAGCCCTACTGGGGACGGCTACACCTTC.

This clonotype has ten or more counts. The chain combines TRBV7-8 with TRBJ1-2; TRBD1 is a possible D gene (5 bases). CDR1 and CDR2 (germline): SGHVS, FQNEAQ. CDR3 length: 16 amino acids. The V end lost 1 base, the J end lost 5 bases, and 17 bases lay between the germline ends. The CDR3, as DNA: TGTGCCAGCAGCTTAGAGGTGGGGGAACCCCTGTATGGCTACACCTTC. Its translation: CASSLEVGEPLYGYTF.

In this sample, this clonotype turned up many times. Compared with germline, one end of the junction differs, possibly owing to a read error. The genes are TRBV4-1 and TRBJ1-1; D call uncertain. The V gene's germline CDR1 is MGHRA and CDR2 YSYEKL. This CDR3 comprises 13 residues. The CDR3 nucleotides are TGCGCCAGCAGCCAAGTTCGGGAGACTGAATCTTTCTTT. This sequence encodes CASSQVRETESFF.

This clonotype was recorded many times. The gene calls are TRBV7-9 and TRBJ1-2, with 12 bases identical to TRBD1. The junction had 18 bases not matched to a gene; V was cut back by 5 bases and J by 8 bases. Per the germline V gene, CDR1 is SEHNR and CDR2 is FQNEAQ (reference sequence). The CDR3 contains 18 residues. In DNA form, the CDR3 reads TGTGCCAGCAGCCGAGTTGGGACCGGGACAGGGGGCGCAGGCGGCTACACCTTC. Encoded protein: CASSRVGTGTGGAGGYTF.

The sample holds many counts of this clonotype. The chain joins TRBV20-1 to TRBJ2-7, with D perhaps matching TRBD1 (6 bases). Germline V gene data show CDR1 as DFQATT and CDR2 as SNEGSKA (reference sequence). This CDR3 is 12 amino acids long. V was clipped by 4 bases and J by 0 bases, with 7 bases between them. DNA for the CDR3: TGCAGTGCTAACAGGGACTCCTACGAGCAGTACTTC. Residues: CSANRDSYEQYF.

This clonotype was picked up many times. V usage is TRBV5-5 and J usage is TRBJ2-1; unclear D gene. This CDR3 has 13 amino acids. The V and J ends lost 5 bases and 3 bases respectively, with 9 bases between them. The germline CDR1 and CDR2 sequences are SGHKS and YYEKEE (reference sequence). The CDR3 sequence is CASRLWDYNEQFF. In DNA form, the CDR3 reads TGTGCCAGCAGGTTGTGGGACTACAATGAGCAGTTCTTC.

This clonotype has a count of ten or more. CDR3 nucleotide sequence: TGTGCCAGCAGCTTTCAGGTGGCAGGGGCCAACGTCCTGACTTTC. Amino acids: CASSFQVAGANVLTF. The V call is TRBV5-5, the J call TRBJ2-6; D gene unclear. Trimming removed 2 bases from V and 4 bases from J, with 10 bases in between. This CDR3 is 15 amino acids long. Germline V CDR1 and CDR2: SGHKS, YYEKEE (reference sequence). Full variable domain (missing parts from reference TRBV5-5 and TRBJ2-6): DAGVTQSPTHLIKTRGQQVTLRCSPISGHKSVSWYQQVLGQGPQFIFQYYEKEERGRGNFPDRFSARQFPNYSSELNVNALLLGDSALYLCASSFQVAGANVLTFGAGSRLTVL.

This clonotype was observed at least ten times. The rearrangement links TRBV5-1 to TRBJ2-5; a weak D match, TRBD2 (6 bases). This CDR3 region has 14 residues. Germline V gene lookup returns CDR1 SGHRS and CDR2 YFSETQ. Trimming took 0 bases from V and 3 from J, leaving 9 bases between them. CDR3 sequence reads: CASSLGPGEETQYF. The CDR3 DNA reads TGCGCCAGCAGCTTGGGCCCGGGAGAAGAGACCCAGTACTTC.

This clonotype has ten or more counts. The gene calls are TRBV5-1 and TRBJ1-5; the D is unclear. The CDR3 spans 14 residues. Trimming removed 3 bases from V and 9 bases from J, with 16 bases in between. Germline CDR1 is SGHRS and CDR2 is YFSETQ. The CDR3: CASSSDGQKGPQHF. The CDR3 DNA is TGCGCCAGCAGCTCGGATGGGCAGAAGGGGCCCCAGCATTTT.

The sample holds many counts of this clonotype. This chain joins TRBV12-3 or TRBV12-4 and TRBJ1-1, with 7 bases lining up with TRBD1. J was trimmed by 3 bases and V by 4 bases; bases with no gene match: 5. This CDR3 region has 14 residues. CDR3: CASSSDRWDTEAFF. CDR3 bases: TGTGCCAGCAGTTCGGACAGGTGGGACACTGAAGCTTTCTTT.

This clonotype was recorded at least ten times. The V and J genes are TRBV5-1 and TRBJ1-1, with TRBD1 as a possible D gene (5 bases). V was shortened by 5 bases and J by 0 bases, with 14 bases between the two germline ends. Germline CDR1 reads SGHRS; CDR2 reads YFSETQ. This CDR3 comprises 15 residues. CDR3: CASSLRGSMNTEAFF. The CDR3 DNA follows: TGCGCCAGCAGTCTCCGGGGGTCTATGAACACTGAAGCTTTCTTT. Looking up the rest from reference TRBV5-1 and TRBJ1-1 gives the full variable domain: KAGVTQTPRYLIKTRGQQVTLSCSPISGHRSVSWYQQTPGQGLQFLFEYFSETQRNKGNFPGRFSGRQFSNSRSEMNVSTLELGDSALYLCASSLRGSMNTEAFFGQGTRLTVV.

This clonotype came up many times. At one of its ends the junction is not consistent with the germline gene, which may arise from a read error. The genes are TRBV13 and TRBJ2-7, with 10 bases that match TRBD1. The CDR3 contains 18 residues. CDR1 PRHDT and CDR2 FYEKMQ come from the germline V gene (reference sequence). CDR3 protein: CASSLTGQGLRDSYEQYF. Written as DNA, the CDR3 is TGTGCTAGCAGCTTGACGGGACAGGGGCTGCGGGACTCCTACGAGCAGTACTTC.